This passage covers 25 T cell receptor beta chains from one sample sequenced in a study of cytomegalovirus exposure and HLA in healthy donors. The PCR was carried out with 60 Vbeta primers and 13 Jbeta primers. Clones were read by immunoSEQ multiplex PCR, and TCRdb kept only the in-frame ones, dropping some. This specimen shows roughly 120,000 clones; the ten leading clones hold over 0.8%. Sample: PBMCs. The receptors derive from a man between 18 and 29 years old in good health and CMV-seronegative.

The chain is built from TRBV7-2 and TRBJ2-7, with 7 bases matching TRBD2. The CDR3 loop spans 15 amino acids. The V and J ends lost 5 bases and 4 bases, in that order; junction bases with no gene match: 11. Germline CDR1 and CDR2: SGHTA and FQGNSA. This CDR3 reads CASSPQRDSGYEQYF. In DNA, the CDR3 is TGTGCCAGCAGCCCTCAGCGGGACTCTGGATACGAGCAGTACTTC.

This chain uses TRBV19 with TRBJ1-3; 7 bases fit TRBD1. Per germline, CDR1 LNHDA and CDR2 SQIVND (reference sequence). The length of the CDR3 is 17 residues. Trimming at V came to 5 bases and at J to 2 bases, leaving 12 bases not matched to a gene. CDR3 in DNA: TGTGCCAGTAGTGAAAGGGACAGATCCCTGGCTGGAAACACCATATATTTT. This sequence encodes CASSERDRSLAGNTIYF.

The chain links TRBV28 to TRBJ2-1; TRBD2 is a possible D gene (6 bases). Germline CDR1 reads MDHEN; CDR2 reads SYDVKM. Trimming shortened V by 4 bases and J by 4 bases, and 11 bases separated the two germline ends. The CDR3 has 14 residues. The CDR3 DNA reads as TGTGCCAGCAGTTGGCGCGGGAAATACAATGAGCAGTTCTTC. Translated, it gives CASSWRGKYNEQFF.

The rearrangement uses TRBV9 and TRBJ2-7; 7 bases match TRBD1. V lost 4 bases and J lost 4; bases outside the gene matches: 2. Germline loops: CDR1 SGDLS, CDR2 YYNGEE. The CDR3 contains 12 residues. The DNA for the CDR3 is TGTGCCAGCAGCCAGACAGGGTACGAGCAGTACTTC. Amino acids: CASSQTGYEQYF.

The rearrangement joins TRBV5-1 to TRBJ1-1; possible D gene TRBD1, 5 bases. Germline CDR1 reads SGHRS; CDR2 reads YFSETQ. This CDR3 spans 15 amino acids. The germline V and J ends were trimmed by 0 bases and 7 bases, with 16 bases remaining between them. The CDR3 spells CASSLGGPRRGEAFF. CDR3 sequence (DNA): TGCGCCAGCAGCTTGGGTGGCCCTCGGAGGGGTGAAGCTTTCTTT.

The J gene is TRBJ1-2, the V gene TRBV5-4; the D is unclear. The CDR3 is 13 residues long. The germline gives CDR1 SGHNT, CDR2 YYREEE (reference sequence). The V gene lost 4 bases and the J gene lost 4 bases, with 11 bases spanning the gap. CDR3 sequence (DNA): TGTGCCAGCAGCCCAGAACTACTCTATGGCTACACCTTC. Translated, it gives CASSPELLYGYTF. Complete variable domain (other parts from reference TRBV5-4 and TRBJ1-2): ETGVTQSPTHLIKTRGQQVTLRCSSQSGHNTVSWYQQALGQGPQFIFQYYREEENGRGNFPPRFSGLQFPNYSSELNVNALELDDSALYLCASSPELLYGYTFGSGTRLTVV.

The genes are TRBV19 and TRBJ2-4; TRBD2 might be the D (5 bases). The CDR3 has 15 residues. CDR1 and CDR2 (germline): LNHDA, SQIVND (reference sequence). V gave up 10 bases and J gave up 0 bases, with 16 bases separating them. The CDR3: CATSEAGLAKNIQYF. CDR3 coding DNA: TGTGCCACCTCGGAGGCAGGACTAGCCAAAAACATTCAGTACTTC.

The chain combines TRBV4-1 with TRBJ2-3, with TRBD2 identical over 9 bases. Germline CDR1 is MGHRA and CDR2 is YSYEKL. This CDR3 is built from 16 residues. J gave up 6 bases and V 0 bases, and 7 bases lay outside the gene matches. The CDR3 DNA follows: TGCGCCAGCAGCCAAGATGGGGCGGGAGGGCCTGATACGCAGTATTTT. It codes for CASSQDGAGGPDTQYF.

V and J are TRBV2 and TRBJ2-1; 7 nucleotides match TRBD2. Trimming took 8 bases from V and 9 from J; bases not matched to a gene: 1. The CDR3 runs to 10 residues. The germline V gene encodes CDR1 SNHLY and CDR2 FYNNEI. Here the CDR3 reads CASGEGEQFF. In nucleotides, the CDR3 is TGTGCCAGCGGGGAGGGTGAGCAGTTCTTC.

The chain combines TRBV7-2 with TRBJ2-3; 8 positions agree with TRBD1. Germline V gene lookup returns CDR1 SGHTA and CDR2 FQGNSA. The CDR3 is made up of 14 amino acids. Trimming removed 3 bases from V and 4 bases from J; junction bases left unmatched: 3. CDR3 loop: CASSLDRAADTQYF. In nucleotides, the CDR3 is TGTGCCAGCAGCTTGGACAGGGCAGCAGATACGCAGTATTTT. The entire variable domain, with the rest obtained from reference TRBV7-2 and TRBJ2-3, is as follows: GAGVSQSPSNKVTEKGKDVELRCDPISGHTALYWYRQSLGQGLEFLIYFQGNSAPDKSGLPSDRFSAERTGGSVSTLTIQRTQQEDSAVYLCASSLDRAADTQYFGPGTRLTVL.

V and J are TRBV4-1 and TRBJ1-2; D ambiguous. Germline V CDR1 and CDR2: MGHRA, YSYEKL. The CDR3 has 15 amino acids. V lost 1 base, J lost 2 bases, and 11 bases lay in between. As DNA, the CDR3 is TGCGCCAGCAGCCAAGTCGCGCTTAAGAACTATGGCTACACCTTC. Amino acids: CASSQVALKNYGYTF.

This sequence joins TRBV5-1 and TRBJ2-7; 9 bases align to TRBD1. The CDR3 has 14 amino acids. The germline V gene encodes CDR1 SGHRS and CDR2 YFSETQ. With V trimmed by 4 bases and J by 7 bases, 9 bases remained unmatched. This CDR3 reads CASSLRQGEGEQYF. DNA of the CDR3: TGCGCCAGCAGCCTCCGACAGGGGGAGGGAGAGCAGTACTTC.

CDR3 sequence reads: CASSPGQGEAGNTEAFF. CDR3 coding DNA: TGTGCCAGCTCACCGGGCCAGGGTGAGGCTGGGAACACTGAAGCTTTCTTT. V and J are TRBV18 and TRBJ1-1, with D maybe TRBD1 (5 bases). V lost 3 bases and J 1 base, leaving 18 bases between the germline ends. The germline V gene encodes CDR1 KGHSH and CDR2 LQKENI. The CDR3 extends over 17 amino acids.

The CDR3 is CASSIALLVMNTEAFF. The CDR3 coding sequence is TGTGCCAGCAGTATTGCGCTCCTTGTCATGAACACTGAAGCTTTCTTT. The chain links TRBV28 to TRBJ1-1; D remains ambiguous. V lost 5 bases to trimming and J lost 0 bases, with 16 bases between them. This CDR3 is built from 16 residues. The germline gives CDR1 MDHEN, CDR2 SYDVKM.

The chain combines TRBV6-5 with TRBJ2-3; tentative D call: TRBD2 (6 bases). The length of the CDR3 is 14 residues. Trimming removed 2 bases at V and 1 base at J, with 7 bases between. Germline lookup yields CDR1 MNHEY and CDR2 SVGAGI. In DNA form, the CDR3 reads TGTGCCAGCAGTTACAGACTAGGCACAGATACGCAGTATTTT. As protein: CASSYRLGTDTQYF.

The rearrangement uses TRBV29-1 and TRBJ1-1, with 9 bases lining up with TRBD1. V was pared by 0 bases and J by 4 bases, with 0 bases of the junction left unmatched. The CDR3 contains 13 residues. Germline V lookup: CDR1 SQVTM, CDR2 ANQGSEA. CDR3 sequence reads: CSVEEGQGTEAFF. CDR3 in DNA: TGCAGCGTTGAAGAGGGACAGGGCACTGAAGCTTTCTTT.

This sequence joins TRBV5-1 and TRBJ1-2; 9 bases map to TRBD1. There are 13 residues in the CDR3. Germline values: CDR1 SGHRS, CDR2 YFSETQ. Trimming cost V 4 bases and J 8 bases; bases outside gene matches: 6. CDR3 region: CASSPDRGWGYTF. CDR3 DNA sequence: TGCGCCAGCAGCCCGGACAGGGGCTGGGGCTACACCTTC.

This chain links TRBV10-3 with TRBJ2-5; 7 nucleotides line up with TRBD2. The J segment lost 5 bases and the V segment lost 8 bases, leaving 8 bases of the junction unmatched. CDR1 is ENHRY, CDR2 SYGVKD, per germline. This CDR3 is 13 amino acids long. The CDR3 spells CAIGFGGRETQYF. CDR3 bases: TGTGCCATCGGGTTCGGGGGGAGGGAGACCCAGTACTTC.

The rearrangement uses TRBV4-1 and TRBJ2-7; 13 bases are shared with TRBD2. This CDR3 is 16 amino acids long. V lost 2 bases and J lost 5; bases outside the gene matches: 6. Germline values: CDR1 MGHRA, CDR2 YSYEKL. This CDR3 reads CASSQTRLAGGNEQYF. CDR3 coding DNA: TGCGCCAGCAGCCAAACCAGACTAGCGGGGGGTAACGAGCAGTACTTC.

V gene TRBV5-5 combines with J gene TRBJ1-5, with a tentative D call TRBD1 (5 bases). The germline V gene encodes CDR1 SGHKS and CDR2 YYEKEE (reference sequence). V lost 3 bases and J 7 bases, leaving 17 bases between the germline ends. This CDR3 region has 15 residues. The chain's CDR3 is CASSSDPGQWQPQHF. CDR3 DNA: TGTGCCAGCAGCTCCGACCCAGGGCAATGGCAGCCCCAGCATTTT.

In DNA, the CDR3 is TGTGCCAGCAGCTTAGCGGGGTCGGGGCGGGAGTTCGGAGAGCAGTACTTC. Translation: CASSLAGSGREFGEQYF. The rearrangement links TRBV7-9 to TRBJ2-7, with 7 bases fitting TRBD2. CDR3 length: 17 residues. Germline lookup yields CDR1 SEHNR and CDR2 FQNEAQ (reference sequence). Unmatched junction bases numbered 15, after V lost 0 bases and J lost 7 bases. The entire variable domain, with the rest obtained from reference TRBV7-9 and TRBJ2-7, is as follows: DTGVSQNPRHKITKRGQNVTFRCDPISEHNRLYWYRQTLGQGPEFLTYFQNEAQLEKSRLLSDRFSAERPKGSFSTLEIQRTEQGDSAMYLCASSLAGSGREFGEQYFGPGTRLTVT.

The chain is built from TRBV5-1 and TRBJ2-7, with D perhaps TRBD2 (5 bases). Trimming removed 0 bases at V and 4 bases at J, with 11 bases between. This CDR3 spans 14 amino acids. Germline CDR1 SGHRS, CDR2 YFSETQ. CDR3 in amino acids: CASSLDSVGYEQYF. The CDR3 DNA reads as TGCGCCAGCAGCTTGGATAGCGTCGGGTACGAGCAGTACTTC.

The V and J genes are TRBV19 and TRBJ1-2, with TRBD1 identical over 7 bases. The junction had 9 bases not matched to a gene; V was cut back by 3 bases and J by 8 bases. This CDR3 comprises 14 residues. Germline CDR1 reads LNHDA; CDR2 reads SQIVND (reference sequence). The CDR3 DNA reads as TGTGCCAGTAGTATCTTGACAGGGTCAGGAGGCTACACCTTC. Translated, it gives CASSILTGSGGYTF. Variable domain in full (rest from reference TRBV19 and TRBJ1-2): DGGITQSPKYLFRKEGQNVTLSCEQNLNHDAMYWYRQDPGQGLRLIYYSQIVNDFQKGDIAEGYSVSREKKESFPLTVTSAQKNPTAFYLCASSILTGSGGYTFGSGTRLTVV.

This chain joins TRBV29-1 and TRBJ1-1; D unclear. Germline V gene sequence: CDR1 SQVTM, CDR2 ANQGSEA. This CDR3 has 11 residues. This chain's CDR3 is CSGSRNTEAFF. In nucleotides, the CDR3 is TGCAGTGGCTCCCGGAACACTGAAGCTTTCTTT.

V gene TRBV30 combines with J gene TRBJ1-4; TRBD1 might be the D (5 bases). V lost 0 bases and J lost 11, with 16 bases in between. Germline-derived CDR1 and CDR2 are GTSNPN and SVGIG (reference sequence). The CDR3 covers 14 residues. CDR3 in amino acids: CAWSVVGGGDKLFF. CDR3 in DNA: TGTGCCTGGAGTGTAGTGGGGGGTGGCGATAAACTGTTTTTT.